Shown below are 3 T cell receptor beta chains from a single sample sequenced in a study of T cell responses to AZD1222 COVID-19 vaccine. Assay: immunoSEQ multiplex PCR; the TCRdb copy retains only in-frame clones and omits some. In the table there are approximately 100,000 clones, 90% of which are singletons. The source material was peripheral blood, sampled on day 0 of AZD1222 vaccination. These receptors were obtained from an adult in good health.

The chain uses TRBV6-1 and TRBJ2-3, with D maybe TRBD2 (6 bases). The V gene's germline CDR1 is MNHNS and CDR2 SASEGT. The CDR3 covers 12 residues. The V and J ends lost 2 bases and 10 bases respectively, with 10 bases between them. As DNA, the CDR3 is TGTGCCAGCAGTGAATTTAGGGAGGCGCAGTATTTT. This sequence encodes CASSEFREAQYF.

The J gene is TRBJ1-2, the V gene TRBV21-1; TRBD1, the table's D call, was not compared with the DNA. TRBV21-1 constitutes a pseudogene. CDR3 size: 14 residues. This CDR3 reads CASSSGTGNYGYTF. The DNA for the CDR3 is TGTGCCAGCAGCTCCGGGACAGGGAACTATGGCTACACCTTC.

CDR3 amino acids: CASSAPTGSYNSPLHF. In DNA, the CDR3 is TGCGCCAGCAGCGCTCCAACTGGCTCCTATAATTCACCCCTCCACTTT. The rearrangement uses TRBV4-1 and TRBJ1-6; D gene uncertain. Germline CDR1 MGHRA, CDR2 YSYEKL. This CDR3 has 16 residues. Trimming cost V 5 bases and J 0 bases, with 11 bases left between them.